This T cell receptor beta chain is drawn from a study of blood T cell repertoires in COVID-19. About the research overall: Acute and convalescent COVID-19 samples came from the United States, Italy and Spain. Sources were T cells, B-cell-depleted T cells, or PBMCs; the material itself was cDNA or gDNA.

With regard to this clone: An end of the junction does not agree with germline; a read error may underlie this.

The CDR3 consists of 15 residues. CDR1 SGHRS and CDR2 YFSETQ come from the germline V gene. Under the authors' procedure: Counts of nucleated cells, estimated from reference gene primer amplification, were obtained. Repertoires were generated with immunoSEQ multiplex PCR, while TCRdb's copy carries only in-frame clones and drops some. That table is the source of V, J and clone size, and D and trimming were worked out from the DNA. The sample lists about half a million clones, 75% to 90% seen once, with about 3.2% in the top ten. This clonotype was obtained from a human donor in a cohort sampled during active COVID-19. The chain has TRBV5-1 and TRBJ2-1, with D perhaps TRBD2 (6 bases). The sequencing input was peripheral blood. The DNA for the CDR3 is TGCACCAGCAGCTTAGACAGATCAGGGTTTTGGGAGGAGTTCTTC. Translating it yields CTSSLDRSGFWEEFF.